This T cell receptor (beta chain) emerged from a study of T cell repertoires in MIS-A myocarditis (dated by TCRdb to between 2021 and 2022). TCRbeta CDR3 regions were amplified with the immunoSEQ bias-controlled multiplex PCR and sequenced at high throughput. Concerning the study's data processing: CDR3 sequences were collapsed and filtered with the immunoSEQ vendor pipeline, and the abundance and frequency of each unique TCRbeta CDR3 were thereby quantified. CD-HIT clustered dominant CDR3 amino acid sequences with SARS-CoV-2-specific ImmuneCODE TCRbeta sequences at a 90% global sequence identity threshold. Clones were classed as hyperexpanded at frequencies of 0.1 to 1 and as large at frequencies of 0.01 to 0.1. For the dominant clones, CDR3 amino acid sequences and V and J gene assignments were confirmed with MiXCR. The R stringdist package was used to calculate Levenshtein distances between the patient clonotypes and the ImmuneCODE hits. TCRdb carries this immuneACCESS record with in-frame sequences only. Its versions omit some clonotypes, under half of them owing to an unresolved V gene in the studies checked, with the rest unexplained. The V and J calls and clone size were taken over from that table, and D and trimming were inferred from the DNA. Across this sample there are around 10,000 clones, with around 89% seen only once. Together, the top ten hold approximately 2.2% of the sample.

As for this clone: Its antigen target is currently unknown. No base quality values were provided; no much bigger clone lies one nucleotide off.

The QIAamp DNA FFPE kit was used to extract genomic DNA from formalin-fixed paraffin-embedded autopsy tissue. V sheds 1 base and J sheds 0 bases, leaving 9 bases between their ends. The CDR3 contains 15 residues, cysteine and phenylalanine counted. The CDR3 DNA has 45 bases and is translated from base 1. CDR1 LGHNA and CDR2 YSLEER were looked up in the germline V gene. The material sequenced was thoracic lymph node tissue obtained at autopsy. The sequence derives from a man younger than 35 with fulminant myocarditis from multisystem inflammatory syndrome in adults (MIS-A) after COVID-19. The chain is encoded by TRBV4-3 joined to TRBJ1-1; no D gene is confidently identified. The CDR3 has the sequence CASSQVTKMNTEAFF. The bases are TGCGCCAGCAGCCAAGTTACAAAGATGAACACTGAAGCTTTCTTT.